This T cell receptor (beta chain) emerged from a study of cytomegalovirus exposure and HLA in healthy donors. Germline CDR1 reads SGHDT; CDR2 reads YYEEEE. The CDR3 totals 15 residues. The V end was cut by 2 bases, the J end by 7 bases, with 13 bases between. The PCR employed 60 Vbeta primers together with 13 Jbeta primers. Clones were read by immunoSEQ multiplex PCR, and TCRdb kept only the in-frame ones, dropping some. The sample holds under 170,000 clones; more than 75% are singletons and the top ten take about 3.7%. The chain uses TRBV5-6 and TRBJ1-6, with unresolved D. The TCR comes from a human donor in good health. Sequenced: PBMCs. CDR3 loop: CASSFRGAVNSPLHF. In DNA form, the CDR3 reads TGTGCCAGCAGCTTCCGAGGCGCGGTGAATTCACCCCTCCACTTT.